This T cell receptor (beta chain) was sequenced in a study of blood T cell repertoires in COVID-19. Study information: Samples of COVID-19 (acute and convalescent) were obtained from the United States, Italy and Spain.

As for this clone: One junction end does not reproduce the germline sequence, and a read error may be involved.

The CDR3 length is 13 residues. The V gene's germline CDR1 is MNHEY and CDR2 SVGAGI. Per the original data handling: Scientists estimated how many nucleated cells there were by amplifying reference gene primers. Libraries were prepared by immunoSEQ multiplex PCR; TCRdb keeps only in-frame clonotypes and omits some of them. V and J calls and clone size are those listed in that table; D and trimming were worked out from the DNA. The sample holds about 70,000 clones, around 87% seen once. The sequenced sample was peripheral blood. The rearrangement joins TRBV6-5 to TRBJ2-3; perhaps TRBD1 as D (6 bases). This receptor was taken from a human donor in a cohort sampled during active COVID-19. The DNA for the CDR3 is TGTGCAAGCAACAGGGATGGGGCAGATACGCAGTATTTT. Protein: CASNRDGADTQYF.